This TCR beta chain was recovered during a study of tumor-infiltrating lymphocytes in primary liver carcinoma. Study-level information: Lesions, classed as T1-T3 N0M0, spanned about 4 to 11 cm across. Study-level results: Tumor top-250-clone fractions significantly exceeded those of blood (p = 0.039). Overlap between tumor regions exceeded overlap of tumor with adjacent tissue or blood.

This CDR3 comprises 14 residues. Germline V gives CDR1 SQVTM, CDR2 ANQGSEA. Co-extraction of both nucleic acids (RNA and DNA) used about 19-33 mg of unsorted bulk tissue. Treatment of the patients' primary liver carcinoma consisted of surgical resection. A constant-region primer primed TCR beta cDNA synthesis from 400 to 600 ng of total RNA. Three-round nested multiplex PCR performed with slightly modified ARM-PCR produced the TCR beta libraries. A C-beta reverse primer and TRBV1-TRBV30 forward primers served in each of the first two PCR rounds, at 9 to 10 cycles apiece. TCRdb fed the multiplex PCR reads into MiXCR, producing one record per CDR3 protein. Seen here are 95,000 to 150,000 distinct CDR3 sequences, nearly 70% observed once, and the top ten hold 7.5% to 10%. With regard to this clonotype: Its antigen is unidentified. At one end the junction does not follow the germline gene, possibly because of a read error.

This rearrangement joins TRBV29-1 to TRBJ2-3, with D tentatively TRBD1 or TRBD2 (5 bases each). This TCR came from a woman between 55 and 75 years old with primary liver carcinoma and hepatitis B virus infection. The specimen was tumor-adjacent normal liver tissue. Written as DNA, the CDR3 is TGCAGCGCCCGCGGAAAGGGGAGCACAGATACGCAGTGTTTT. Amino acid sequence: CSARGKGSTDTQCF.